This TCR beta chain is drawn from a study of control samples from healthy donors and cancer patients. This clone showed up just a few times. Profiling relied on immunoSEQ multiplex PCR, and the TCRdb table lists in-frame clones only, not all of them. The table shows fewer than 200,000 clones, with 90% to 95% occurring only once. Germline CDR1 reads SGHTA; CDR2 reads FQGNSA. This CDR3 is built from 18 residues. The V gene end was trimmed by 1 base and the J gene end by 4 bases; junction bases not matched to a gene: 12. This sequence was found in a man between 25 and 39 years old in good health. Material for sequencing was blood. The chain combines TRBV7-2 with TRBJ1-4; 7 positions agree with TRBD1. The CDR3 sequence is CASSLVSLGGQNNEKLFF. DNA of the CDR3: TGTGCCAGCAGCTTAGTGTCTTTGGGGGGACAGAATAATGAAAAACTGTTTTTT.